This T cell receptor beta chain was sequenced for a study of T-cell memory formation after mild COVID-19. On the study more broadly: TCR clustering was largely donor specific.

Study outcomes and limitations: Largely, contracting CD4+ clones fell within CM and EM, and contracting CD8+ clones within EMRA. Certain responding clones were present in pre-infection memory, suggesting participation of cross-reactive memory.

This clonotype was seen a few times. Its antigen remains unknown. Barcoded TCR alpha and TCR beta cDNA libraries with UMIs came from 5'RACE using constant-segment primers. TCRdb re-derived calls from the 5' RACE reads in MiXCR, one entry per CDR3 protein. The data show approximately 290,000 distinct CDR3 sequences, less than 20% seen once. The specimen sequenced was PBMCs or a T cell subset sorted from them (not recorded which). This sequence originates from a man in his late teens or twenties who had mild COVID-19 (a few samples of this study predate the infection). Cell type and time point are not known.

CDR3 sequence reads: CASSYSGGDGYTF. The CDR3 nucleotides are TGTGCCAGCAGTTACTCAGGGGGAGATGGCTACACCTTC. The chain employs TRBV6-5 and TRBJ1-2, with D tentatively TRBD1 (6 bases). From germline, CDR1 is MNHEY and CDR2 SVGAGI. The CDR3 consists of 13 residues. V dropped 0 bases and J dropped 6 bases, with 8 bases sitting between them.